This TCR beta chain was obtained from a study of T cells in localized non-small cell lung cancer. TCRdb's copy holds only in-frame clones and misses some; the assay was immunoSEQ multiplex PCR. This sample has fewer than 40,000 clones, with about 78% found just once. A note on this clone: No antigen is known for it.

General observations from the study: Heterogeneity remains possible, as sequencing covered one tumor region only. There was an association of higher blood T cell density with longer overall survival. The highest T cell clonality was in uninvolved adjacent lung, above tumor. A median roughly 57 of the top 100 tumor clones appeared in adjacent lung.

Specimen: peripheral blood, collected before any cancer treatment. The sequence came from a male donor at least 60 years old with stage II squamous cell lung carcinoma.

The CDR3 bases are TGTGCCTGGAGTAATCCCTCTCTCCGTAGCGGGAGCACCTACAATGAGCAGTTCTTC. Residues: CAWSNPSLRSGSTYNEQFF. The chain employs TRBV30 and TRBJ2-1; 9 bases are a match to TRBD2. The CDR3 extends over 19 amino acids. V lost 2 bases to trimming and J lost 2 bases; unmatched junction nucleotides: 16. Germline V gives CDR1 GTSNPN, CDR2 SVGIG (reference sequence).